Shown below are 12 T cell receptor beta chains from a single sample sequenced in a study of prognosis after radiotherapy for stage I lung cancer. CDR3 of TCR beta was amplified from genomic DNA via a two-round multiplex PCR. Primers specific to each TRBV and TRBJ gene drove first-round PCR. TCRdb re-derived calls from the multiplex PCR reads in MiXCR, one entry per CDR3 protein. This sample carries 25,000 to 30,000 distinct CDR3 sequences, roughly 40% of them seen once, and the ten largest clones take around a third. The input for sequencing was PBMCs, taken before or after stereotactic body radiation therapy (not recorded which). These receptors originate from a donor at least 50 years old with non-small cell lung cancer.

This clonotype was seen at least ten times. The rearrangement links TRBV6-2 or TRBV6-3 to TRBJ2-7; 10 nucleotides line up with TRBD1. The germline gives CDR1 MNHEY, CDR2 SVGEGT. Germline trimming cut 4 bases from V and 5 bases from J; bases unmatched to any gene: 8. This CDR3 region has 15 residues. The CDR3 region is CASSSGQGETDEQYF. The CDR3 nucleotides are TGTGCCAGCAGTTCCGGACAGGGGGAGACGGACGAGCAGTACTTC.

This clonotype was observed many times. This chain joins TRBV5-4 and TRBJ2-5, with 7 bases aligning to TRBD1. Germline V CDR1 and CDR2: SGHNT, YYREEE (reference sequence). The CDR3 loop spans 14 amino acids. Trimming at V came to 7 bases and at J to 2 bases, leaving 8 bases not matched to a gene. CDR3 bases: TGTGCCAGCTCGACGACAGGGAAACAAGAGACCCAGTACTTC. As protein: CASSTTGKQETQYF.

This chain links TRBV18 with TRBJ2-7, with 10 bases that match TRBD1. Germline V gene sequence: CDR1 KGHSH, CDR2 LQKENI. This CDR3 region has 15 residues. Germline trimming cut 6 bases from V and 2 bases from J; bases unmatched to any gene: 7. CDR3 DNA: TGTGCCAGCTCGGAAGGGACAGGGGCACCCTACGAGCAGTACTTC. It is translated as CASSEGTGAPYEQYF.

By sample fraction, this clonotype is medium-sized (0.01 to 0.1%). The rearrangement uses TRBV6-2 or TRBV6-3 and TRBJ1-2; possibly TRBD1 for D (5 bases). Germline V gene sequence: CDR1 MNHEY, CDR2 SVGEGT. Trimming cost V 1 base and J 8 bases, with 23 bases left between them. CDR3 length equals 17 residues. CDR3 in DNA: TGTGCCAGCAGTTACTTCCCCGACAGCAGAGGAAGTTGGGGCTACACCTTC. This encodes CASSYFPDSRGSWGYTF.

A note on this clonotype: A far bigger clonotype differs at one base, so this is likely a read error. The rearrangement links TRBV6-9 to TRBJ2-7; 12 nucleotides line up with TRBD1. This CDR3 region has 15 residues. The junction had 6 bases not matched to a gene; V was cut back by 4 bases and J by 5 bases. CDR1 MNHGY and CDR2 SVAAGI come from the germline V gene. DNA for the CDR3: TGTGCCAGCAGTTCCCCGGGACAGGGGGCCCACGAGCAGTACTTC. The encoded protein is CASSSPGQGAHEQYF.

This clonotype came up many times. The chain is built from TRBV19 and TRBJ1-1; D is unclear. The CDR3 loop spans 13 amino acids. Germline V lookup: CDR1 LNHDA, CDR2 SQIVND (reference sequence). V shed 2 bases and J shed 2 bases, with 6 bases lying between them. CDR3 sequence (DNA): TGTGCCAGTAGTATACGGGAAAACACTGAAGCTTTCTTT. As protein: CASSIRENTEAFF.

As to this clonotype: This likely traces to a read error, being one base from a far larger clone. This chain joins TRBV6-9 and TRBJ2-3; D may be TRBD1 or TRBD2 (5 bases each). The V gene lost 2 bases and the J gene lost 5 bases, with 17 bases spanning the gap. Germline CDR1 reads MNHGY; CDR2 reads SVAAGI. The CDR3 is 16 amino acids. Here the CDR3 DNA reads TGTGCCAGCAGTTATAGCCCCCCGGGGCAGGGAGATACGCAGTATTTT. Its translation: CASSYSPPGQGDTQYF.

This clonotype was found many times. The chain combines TRBV14 with TRBJ1-4, with TRBD1 as a possible D gene (6 bases). Germline CDR1 is SGHDN and CDR2 is FVKESK. The germline V and J ends were trimmed by 1 base and 0 bases, with 6 bases remaining between them. This CDR3 spans 15 amino acids. The CDR3 nucleotides are TGTGCCAGCAGCCAAGGGACAGCAACTAATGAAAAACTGTTTTTT. Translated, it gives CASSQGTATNEKLFF.

This clonotype was seen many times. The chain couples TRBV20-1 to TRBJ2-2, with unresolved D. This CDR3 region has 17 residues. V lost 0 bases to trimming and J lost 0 bases, with 14 bases between them. Germline assignment: CDR1 DFQATT and CDR2 SNEGSKA (reference sequence). CDR3 sequence reads: CSARDRVSRTNTGELFF. The CDR3 coding sequence is TGCAGTGCTAGAGATCGGGTCTCCCGTACGAACACCGGGGAGCTGTTTTTT.

This clonotype appeared many times. The V gene is TRBV5-4, the J gene TRBJ2-1; no clear D gene. There are 13 residues in the CDR3. V lost 2 bases, J lost 6 bases, and 9 bases lay in between. CDR1 is SGHNT, CDR2 YYREEE, per germline (reference sequence). CDR3 in amino acids: CASSFRSANEQFF. The CDR3 bases are TGTGCCAGCAGCTTTCGGTCGGCCAATGAGCAGTTCTTC.

The gene calls are TRBV5-8 and TRBJ2-1, with D possibly matching TRBD1 (6 bases). CDR3 length: 15 residues. The germline V gene encodes CDR1 SGHTS and CDR2 YDEGEE. Trimming removed 4 bases from V and 1 base from J, with 12 bases in between. The CDR3 loop is CASSGQSESYNEQFF. CDR3 sequence (DNA): TGTGCCAGCAGCGGACAGTCGGAATCCTACAATGAGCAGTTCTTC.

There are many counts of this clonotype. The chain combines TRBV5-1 with TRBJ1-4; D is unclear. Germline assignment: CDR1 SGHRS and CDR2 YFSETQ. This CDR3 is built from 14 residues. V was shortened by 3 bases and J by 8 bases, with 14 bases between the two germline ends. The CDR3 spells CASSSMSLREKLFF. DNA for the CDR3: TGCGCCAGCAGCTCAATGAGTCTACGAGAAAAACTGTTTTTT.